A selection of T cell receptor beta chains follows, all from one sample in a study of blood T cell repertoires in COVID-19. The table came from immunoSEQ multiplex PCR; TCRdb's copy has only in-frame clones and leaves some out. The profile shows about 200,000 clones, under 90% of them singletons. The specimen was PBMCs or T cells enriched from blood (not recorded which). These receptors all come from a woman aged 25 to 39 with acute COVID-19. Each CDR3 is given with its conserved first and last residue. D genes are given only for firm matches. A row's size may be missing; if present it is once, few, many or a size class.

D,J,size,V,CDR3,DNA
-,TRBJ1-3,-,TRBV13,CASRRSGNTIYF,TGTGCCAGCAGGAGATCTGGAAACACCATATATTTT
-,TRBJ2-7,-,TRBV5-6,CASSLLGASGEQYF,TGTGCCAGCAGCTTGCTAGGGGCGTCGGGCGAGCAGTACTTC
-,TRBJ1-4,-,TRBV19,CASSPREEYNEKLFF,TGTGCCAGTAGTCCCCGGGAGGAGTACAATGAAAAACTGTTTTTT
-,TRBJ2-7,few,TRBV30,CAWSTGNYEQYF,TGTGCCTGGAGCACAGGGAACTACGAGCAGTACTTC
TRBD1,TRBJ2-7,-,TRBV19,CASSRQGRYEQYF,TGTGCCAGTAGTAGACAGGGGCGGTACGAGCAGTACTTC
TRBD1,TRBJ2-1,-,TRBV10-3,CAISTRQGDYNEQFF,TGTGCCATCAGTACCCGACAGGGCGACTACAATGAGCAGTTCTTC
-,TRBJ2-2,-,TRBV7-2,CASSPEARVIAGELFF,TGTGCCAGCAGCCCAGAAGCGAGGGTGATAGCCGGGGAGCTGTTTTTT
TRBD1,TRBJ1-1,-,TRBV19,CASSTRQGGTEAFF,TGTGCCAGTAGTACCCGACAGGGTGGAACTGAAGCTTTCTTT
-,TRBJ1-2,-,TRBV30,CAWVTREYTYGYTF,TGTGCCTGGGTCACCAGGGAATACACCTATGGCTACACCTTC
-,TRBJ1-3,-,TRBV10-3,CAIGQSNSGNTIYF,TGTGCCATCGGCCAATCAAACTCTGGAAACACCATATATTTT
TRBD1,TRBJ1-4,-,TRBV5-1,CASSLTGGDEKLFF,TGCGCCAGCAGCTTAACAGGGGGTGATGAAAAACTGTTTTTT
-,TRBJ2-2,-,TRBV18,CASSPINRVNTGELFF,TGTGCCAGCTCACCTATAAACAGAGTGAACACCGGGGAGCTGTTTTTT
-,TRBJ1-2,-,TRBV5-6,CASTLGPGNYGYTF,TGTGCCAGCACCCTTGGTCCAGGGAACTATGGCTACACCTTC
TRBD1,TRBJ1-2,-,TRBV7-9,CASSLGGILTGMDGYTF,TGTGCCAGCAGCTTAGGGGGGATCTTGACAGGGATGGATGGCTACACCTTC
TRBD1,TRBJ1-5,-,TRBV3-1/TRBV3-2,CASSQERTGVVNQPQHF,TGTGCCAGCAGCCAAGAACGGACAGGGGTTGTCAATCAGCCCCAGCATTTT
-,TRBJ1-1,-,TRBV5-1,CASSLTTLARGAFF,TGCGCCAGCAGCTTGACGACTTTAGCTCGGGGAGCTTTCTTT
-,TRBJ2-7,-,TRBV12-3/TRBV12-4,CASGRTIPYEQYF,TGTGCCAGCGGGAGGACAATACCCTACGAGCAGTACTTC
-,TRBJ1-6,-,TRBV2,CASSGQSSYNSPLHF,TGTGCCAGCAGTGGACAGAGCTCCTATAATTCACCCCTCCACTTT
-,TRBJ2-7,-,TRBV30,CAWTLVGVGSEQYF,TGTGCCTGGACCTTAGTAGGGGTAGGGTCCGAGCAGTACTTC
TRBD1,TRBJ1-6,-,TRBV4-3,CASSQRDTGANSPLHF,TGCGCCAGCAGCCAACGAGATACAGGGGCTAATTCACCCCTCCACTTT
-,TRBJ2-5,few,TRBV5-1,CASSEAQGVETQYF,TGCGCCAGCTCCGAGGCACAGGGTGTAGAGACCCAGTACTTC
-,TRBJ1-3,-,TRBV29-1,CSVSWQDGNTIYF,TGCAGCGTTTCCTGGCAGGATGGAAACACCATATATTTT
-,TRBJ1-2,-,TRBV5-4,CASSLGQPNYGYTF,TGTGCCAGCAGCTTGGGACAGCCTAACTATGGCTACACCTTC
-,TRBJ1-3,-,TRBV5-4,CASSLSGNTIYF,TGTGCCAGCAGCCTCTCTGGAAACACCATATATTTT
-,TRBJ2-2,-,TRBV29-1,CSVEDGGTANTGELFF,TGCAGCGTTGAAGATGGAGGGACGGCGAACACCGGGGAGCTGTTTTTT
-,TRBJ2-3,-,TRBV7-2,CASRWGGSTDTQYF,TGTGCCAGCAGGTGGGGCGGATCCACAGATACGCAGTATTTT
-,TRBJ1-1,-,TRBV15,CATSRRTNNEAFF,TGTGCCACCAGCAGAAGGACAAACAATGAAGCTTTCTTT
TRBD1,TRBJ2-2,-,TRBV7-3,CASSEQTGSATGELFF,TGTGCCAGCAGCGAGCAGACAGGGTCCGCCACCGGGGAGCTGTTTTTT
-,TRBJ2-1,-,TRBV13,CASSLVALGNEQFF,TGTGCCAGCAGCTTAGTCGCCCTCGGCAATGAGCAGTTCTTC
-,TRBJ1-2,-,TRBV15,CATSNNRASYGYTF,TGTGCCACCAGCAACAACAGGGCTTCCTATGGCTACACCTTC
-,TRBJ2-2,-,TRBV9,CASSVSGNGGELFF,TGTGCCAGCAGCGTTTCGGGGAACGGCGGGGAGCTGTTTTTT
-,TRBJ1-2,-,TRBV28,CAMQGDSSYGYTF,TGTGCCATGCAAGGCGACAGCTCCTATGGCTACACCTTC
TRBD1,TRBJ2-2,-,TRBV28,CASSLGQGGPGELFF,TGTGCCAGCAGCCTGGGACAGGGCGGCCCCGGGGAGCTGTTTTTT
-,TRBJ2-3,once,TRBV7-2,CASSHRQVKPSSTDTQYF,TGTGCCAGCAGCCACCGCCAGGTGAAGCCCTCTAGCACAGATACGCAGTATTTT
TRBD2,TRBJ2-2,-,TRBV28,CASKLAGAGAGELFF,TGTGCCAGCAAACTAGCGGGGGCCGGGGCCGGGGAGCTGTTTTTT
-,TRBJ1-2,-,TRBV5-6,CASSADSNYGYTF,TGTGCCAGCAGCGCGGACAGTAACTATGGCTACACCTTC
-,TRBJ1-2,once,TRBV28,CASTPGGSVYGYTF,TGTGCCAGCACCCCCGGGGGGTCGGTCTATGGCTACACCTTC
-,TRBJ1-5,-,TRBV28,CASSLVGRVIEPQHF,TGTGCCAGCAGTTTAGTAGGCAGGGTAATCGAGCCCCAGCATTTT
TRBD1,TRBJ2-1,-,TRBV10-2,CASKQGSSPHNEQFF,TGCGCCAGCAAACAGGGGAGTAGCCCCCACAATGAGCAGTTCTTC
-,TRBJ1-1,-,TRBV6-5,CALRWANTEAFF,TGTGCCCTTCGATGGGCTAACACTGAAGCTTTCTTT
-,TRBJ1-2,-,TRBV2,CASSTDRTGGYTF,TGTGCCAGCAGTACCGACAGGACGGGGGGCTACACCTTC
-,TRBJ1-1,few,TRBV5-1,CASSSSPQGMNEAFF,TGCGCCAGCAGCTCCTCGCCGCAGGGGATGAATGAAGCTTTCTTT
-,TRBJ1-1,-,TRBV29-1,CSAKQAMNTEAFF,TGCAGCGCCAAACAGGCCATGAACACTGAAGCTTTCTTT
TRBD1,TRBJ1-3,-,TRBV19,CASSTTGAASGNTIYF,TGTGCCAGTAGTACCACAGGGGCGGCCTCTGGAAACACCATATATTTT
-,TRBJ2-7,-,TRBV5-1,CASSPGGPLYEQYF,TGCGCCAGCAGTCCTGGAGGACCCCTCTACGAGCAGTACTTC
-,TRBJ2-1,-,TRBV7-6,CASSPAARGGWQFF,TGTGCCAGCAGCCCCGCGGCTCGAGGAGGATGGCAGTTCTTC
TRBD2,TRBJ2-1,once,TRBV6-5,CASSYSRLAGANEQFF,TGTGCCAGCAGTTACTCCCGACTAGCGGGGGCCAATGAGCAGTTCTTC
TRBD1,TRBJ1-1,-,TRBV7-2,CASSLVGWTGGGSTEAFF,TGTGCCAGCAGCTTAGTGGGTTGGACAGGGGGCGGAAGCACTGAAGCTTTCTTT
-,TRBJ2-5,-,TRBV6-5,CASSPIRLETQYF,TGTGCCAGCAGTCCGATTCGACTGGAGACCCAGTACTTC
-,TRBJ1-1,few,TRBV4-3,CASSPQVRNTEAFF,TGCGCCAGCAGCCCACAGGTCCGGAACACTGAAGCTTTCTTT
-,TRBJ1-4,-,TRBV2,CASSESQQNYNEKLFF,TGTGCCAGCAGTGAGAGCCAGCAAAACTATAATGAAAAACTGTTTTTT
-,TRBJ1-2,-,TRBV5-1,CASRGITGSSYGYTF,TGCGCCAGCAGAGGGATCACAGGGAGTAGCTATGGCTACACCTTC
TRBD1,TRBJ2-3,-,TRBV9,CASSPSGTGGADTQYF,TGTGCCAGCAGCCCTTCCGGGACAGGGGGCGCAGATACGCAGTATTTT